A selection of T cell receptor beta chains follows, all from one sample in a study of T cell responses to AZD1222 COVID-19 vaccine. Produced via immunoSEQ multiplex PCR; TCRdb's table is partial and in-frame only. The sample has 130,000 or so clones; around 94% are singletons. The specimen was peripheral blood, collected on day 0 of AZD1222 vaccination. The receptor source for this set is an adult in good health. CDR3s include the opening cysteine and the closing phenylalanine or tryptophan. The D gene is left open where the match is weak. Expanded clones are given a class, and other clones once, few, many or no size at all.

clone_size: -
j_call: TRBJ1-5
v_call: TRBV3-1/TRBV3-2
cdr3_length: 17
d_call: TRBD1
cdr3_nt: TGTGCCAGCAGCCCTCGAAGTCAGGGGGCGAGGAGTCAGCCCCAGCATTTT
cdr3_aa: CASSPRSQGARSQPQHF

clone_size: -
j_call: TRBJ1-5
v_call: TRBV12-3/TRBV12-4
cdr3_length: 13
d_call: -
cdr3_nt: TGTGCCAGCAGTTTAAGTAGCAATCAGCCCCAGCATTTT
cdr3_aa: CASSLSSNQPQHF

clone_size: -
j_call: TRBJ1-2
v_call: TRBV28
cdr3_length: 15
d_call: -
cdr3_nt: TGTGCCAGCAGTTCCGGGGCTTCGGGAAGATATGGCTACACCTTC
cdr3_aa: CASSSGASGRYGYTF

clone_size: -
j_call: TRBJ2-1
v_call: TRBV18
cdr3_length: 14
d_call: -
cdr3_nt: TGTGCCAGCTCACCACCTTCCGGTCGCAATGAGCAGTTCTTC
cdr3_aa: CASSPPSGRNEQFF

clone_size: -
j_call: TRBJ2-3
v_call: TRBV21-1
cdr3_length: 13
d_call: -
cdr3_nt: TGTGCCAGCAGCCCACTCCGCACAGATACGCAGTATTTT
cdr3_aa: CASSPLRTDTQYF

clone_size: -
j_call: TRBJ1-1
v_call: TRBV2
cdr3_length: 14
d_call: -
cdr3_nt: TGTGCCAGCAGTGGGCAAGTGCGGGGGGCTGAAGCTTTCTTT
cdr3_aa: CASSGQVRGAEAFF

clone_size: -
j_call: TRBJ1-4
v_call: TRBV11-2
cdr3_length: 15
d_call: -
cdr3_nt: TGTGCCAGCAGCTTTTCCCAGGCAACTAATGAAAAACTGTTTTTT
cdr3_aa: CASSFSQATNEKLFF

clone_size: -
j_call: TRBJ2-3
v_call: TRBV3-1/TRBV3-2
cdr3_length: 18
d_call: TRBD2
cdr3_nt: TGTGCCAGCAGCCAAGAGGAGACTAGCGGGTCACCCCCGGATACGCAGTATTTT
cdr3_aa: CASSQEETSGSPPDTQYF

clone_size: -
j_call: TRBJ2-7
v_call: TRBV7-2
cdr3_length: 16
d_call: TRBD2
cdr3_nt: TGTGCCAGCAGCTTAGAGGCTAGCGGGGCCGGGTACGAGCAGTACTTC
cdr3_aa: CASSLEASGAGYEQYF

clone_size: -
j_call: TRBJ2-2
v_call: TRBV28
cdr3_length: 14
d_call: TRBD1
cdr3_nt: TGTGCCAGCAGGGGGACAGGGGTCTCGGGGGAGCTGTTTTTT
cdr3_aa: CASRGTGVSGELFF

clone_size: -
j_call: TRBJ1-4
v_call: TRBV6-5
cdr3_length: 12
d_call: -
cdr3_nt: TGTGCCAGCACATCCGCGCGAGGAAAACTGTTTTTT
cdr3_aa: CASTSARGKLFF

clone_size: few
j_call: TRBJ2-2
v_call: TRBV7-8
cdr3_length: 17
d_call: -
cdr3_nt: TGTGCCAGCAGCCCCCCCTTGTACCGTCATCCAACCGGGGAGCTGTTTTTT
cdr3_aa: CASSPPLYRHPTGELFF

clone_size: once
j_call: TRBJ2-6
v_call: TRBV7-2
cdr3_length: 15
d_call: -
cdr3_nt: TGTGCCAGCACCGTTGGCAGCTCTGGGGCCAACGTCCTGACTTTC
cdr3_aa: CASTVGSSGANVLTF

clone_size: -
j_call: TRBJ2-5
v_call: TRBV4-1
cdr3_length: 18
d_call: -
cdr3_nt: TGCGCCAGCAGCCAGGGGCCAGGGGGGAGCGGGTACCAAGAGACCCAGTACTTC
cdr3_aa: CASSQGPGGSGYQETQYF

clone_size: once
j_call: TRBJ1-5
v_call: TRBV28
cdr3_length: 14
d_call: TRBD1
cdr3_nt: TGTGCCAGCAGTTCCCGACAGGGTAGACAGCCCCAGCATTTT
cdr3_aa: CASSSRQGRQPQHF

clone_size: -
j_call: TRBJ1-5
v_call: TRBV6-2/TRBV6-3
cdr3_length: 16
d_call: -
cdr3_nt: TGTGCCAGCAGTTACGGTTCGGGAGGGAGCAATCAGCCCCAGCATTTT
cdr3_aa: CASSYGSGGSNQPQHF

clone_size: -
j_call: TRBJ1-3
v_call: TRBV25-1
cdr3_length: 14
d_call: -
cdr3_nt: TGTGCCAGCAGCCGGGGAGGGACTGGAAACACCATATATTTT
cdr3_aa: CASSRGGTGNTIYF

clone_size: few
j_call: TRBJ1-2
v_call: TRBV19
cdr3_length: 15
d_call: TRBD1
cdr3_nt: TGTGCCAGTACCAGGGGGACAGGCCTTAACTATGGCTACACCTTC
cdr3_aa: CASTRGTGLNYGYTF

clone_size: -
j_call: TRBJ1-6
v_call: TRBV28
cdr3_length: 14
d_call: TRBD1
cdr3_nt: TGTGCCAGCAGTCTGGAGGGGGCGGGCTCACCCCTCCACTTT
cdr3_aa: CASSLEGAGSPLHF

clone_size: -
j_call: TRBJ2-3
v_call: TRBV6-5
cdr3_length: 15
d_call: TRBD2
cdr3_nt: TGTGCCAGCAGTTCTGCTAGCGGAGGCACAGATACGCAGTATTTT
cdr3_aa: CASSSASGGTDTQYF

clone_size: -
j_call: TRBJ1-1
v_call: TRBV2
cdr3_length: 15
d_call: -
cdr3_nt: TGTGCCAGCAGTTCCCGACCCCGACAGGACACTGAAGCTTTCTTT
cdr3_aa: CASSSRPRQDTEAFF

clone_size: -
j_call: TRBJ2-7
v_call: TRBV7-9
cdr3_length: 12
d_call: -
cdr3_nt: TGTGCCAGCAGCTTTCCCTTTTACGAGCAGTACTTC
cdr3_aa: CASSFPFYEQYF

clone_size: -
j_call: TRBJ2-5
v_call: TRBV9
cdr3_length: 15
d_call: -
cdr3_nt: TGTGCCAGCAGCGCCGAGGGTGGCGGACAAGAGACCCAGTACTTC
cdr3_aa: CASSAEGGGQETQYF

clone_size: -
j_call: TRBJ1-1
v_call: TRBV9
cdr3_length: 14
d_call: -
cdr3_nt: TGTGCCAGCAGCCTAGGAGGAGTGAACACTGAAGCTTTCTTT
cdr3_aa: CASSLGGVNTEAFF

clone_size: -
j_call: TRBJ2-2
v_call: TRBV6-5
cdr3_length: 15
d_call: -
cdr3_nt: TGTGCCAGCAGCTCTCCCGGAAGGGGCACCGGGGAGCTGTTTTTT
cdr3_aa: CASSSPGRGTGELFF

clone_size: -
j_call: TRBJ2-1
v_call: TRBV27
cdr3_length: 13
d_call: -
cdr3_nt: TGTGCCAGCAGTTTACTCGCGGGGAATGAGCAGTTCTTC
cdr3_aa: CASSLLAGNEQFF

clone_size: -
j_call: TRBJ2-1
v_call: TRBV19
cdr3_length: 13
d_call: -
cdr3_nt: TGTGCCAGTAGTCCGGACCCCTACAATGAGCAGTTCTTC
cdr3_aa: CASSPDPYNEQFF

clone_size: -
j_call: TRBJ2-7
v_call: TRBV19
cdr3_length: 15
d_call: -
cdr3_nt: TGTGCCAGTAGTTTACTTTCGGACGGGGAATACGAGCAGTACTTC
cdr3_aa: CASSLLSDGEYEQYF

clone_size: -
j_call: TRBJ2-7
v_call: TRBV2
cdr3_length: 14
d_call: TRBD1
cdr3_nt: TGTGCCAGCACCCGGACAGGGGGTTCCTACGAGCAGTACTTC
cdr3_aa: CASTRTGGSYEQYF

clone_size: -
j_call: TRBJ1-1
v_call: TRBV19
cdr3_length: 13
d_call: -
cdr3_nt: TGTGCCAGTAGTCCCGGGGCAGGGCCTGAAGCTTTCTTT
cdr3_aa: CASSPGAGPEAFF

clone_size: once
j_call: TRBJ2-5
v_call: TRBV7-2
cdr3_length: 14
d_call: TRBD2
cdr3_nt: TGTGCCAGCAGCCTCCCGGGACTAGGAGGGACCCAGTACTTC
cdr3_aa: CASSLPGLGGTQYF

clone_size: -
j_call: TRBJ1-2
v_call: TRBV14
cdr3_length: 14
d_call: -
cdr3_nt: TGTGCCAGCAGCCCTATTCTCCAGGGGTATGGCTACACCTTC
cdr3_aa: CASSPILQGYGYTF

clone_size: -
j_call: TRBJ1-2
v_call: TRBV4-1
cdr3_length: 17
d_call: -
cdr3_nt: TGCGCCAGCAGCCAAGGTCACGGGCCAATCAGGGTCCATGGCTACACCTTC
cdr3_aa: CASSQGHGPIRVHGYTF

clone_size: -
j_call: TRBJ1-5
v_call: TRBV24-1
cdr3_length: 12
d_call: -
cdr3_nt: TGTGCCACCAGTGACTCCACAGGGACCCAGCATTTT
cdr3_aa: CATSDSTGTQHF

clone_size: once
j_call: TRBJ2-7
v_call: TRBV18
cdr3_length: 15
d_call: TRBD2
cdr3_nt: TGTGCCAGCTCACCTGGGACTAGCGGGACCTACGAGCAGTACTTC
cdr3_aa: CASSPGTSGTYEQYF

clone_size: -
j_call: TRBJ2-6
v_call: TRBV27
cdr3_length: 15
d_call: TRBD1
cdr3_nt: TGTGCCAGCAGTTTATGGCCGGGACAGGGCAACGTCCTGACTTTC
cdr3_aa: CASSLWPGQGNVLTF

clone_size: -
j_call: TRBJ2-1
v_call: TRBV7-2
cdr3_length: 13
d_call: -
cdr3_nt: TGTGCCAGCAGCTCGACGGGGAGGAATGAGCAGTTCTTC
cdr3_aa: CASSSTGRNEQFF

clone_size: -
j_call: TRBJ1-1
v_call: TRBV28
cdr3_length: 14
d_call: -
cdr3_nt: TGTGCCAGCAGTTTATTAGGCCAGGGCACTGAAGCTTTCTTT
cdr3_aa: CASSLLGQGTEAFF

clone_size: -
j_call: TRBJ2-7
v_call: TRBV4-1
cdr3_length: 16
d_call: -
cdr3_nt: TGCGCCAGCAGCCAAGTTGGGCAGGGGTATACCTACGAGCAGTACTTC
cdr3_aa: CASSQVGQGYTYEQYF

clone_size: -
j_call: TRBJ2-3
v_call: TRBV6-1
cdr3_length: 16
d_call: -
cdr3_nt: TGTGCCAGCAGTGAAACCCCAACAGGCGGCACAGATACGCAGTATTTT
cdr3_aa: CASSETPTGGTDTQYF